One sample yielded the 29 T cell receptor beta chains listed below, sequenced in a study of STAT5B mutations in CD4+ large granular lymphocyte leukemia. Sequencing was performed with immunoSEQ multiplex PCR; in TCRdb, only in-frame clones are kept and a portion is missing. The sample lists just over 40,000 clones, approximately 84% occurring once. The sequenced material came from CD4+ T cells from blood buffy coats. The receptors derive from a human donor in good health.

The genes are TRBV6-6 and TRBJ1-2; possible D gene TRBD1, 6 bases. The CDR3 runs to 12 residues. The germline V gene has CDR1 MNHNY and CDR2 SVGAGI (reference sequence). Trimming removed 6 bases at V and 8 bases at J, with 13 bases between. The chain's CDR3 is CASSPQGEGYTF. In nucleotides, the CDR3 is TGTGCCAGCAGCCCACAGGGAGAAGGCTACACCTTC.

The chain combines TRBV7-2 with TRBJ1-1, with D perhaps matching TRBD1 (5 bases). This CDR3 has 15 residues. Looked up from germline, CDR1 is SGHTA and CDR2 is FQGNSA. Trimming removed 0 bases from V and 1 base from J, with 9 bases in between. This CDR3 is CASSLATVGNTEAFF. The CDR3 DNA reads TGTGCCAGCAGCTTAGCGACAGTGGGGAACACTGAAGCTTTCTTT.

The V call is TRBV11-2, the J call TRBJ1-1; D gene ambiguous. V lost 1 base and J 0 bases, leaving 9 bases between the germline ends. This CDR3 is built from 15 residues. Germline V gives CDR1 SGHAT, CDR2 FQNNGV. CDR3 sequence: CASSLAGSVNTEAFF. For the CDR3, the DNA is TGTGCCAGCAGCTTAGCCGGCAGCGTGAACACTGAAGCTTTCTTT.

The V and J genes are TRBV27 and TRBJ2-5; 9 bases fit TRBD1. There are 14 residues in the CDR3. The V and J ends lost 5 bases and 4 bases, in that order; junction bases with no gene match: 5. From germline, CDR1 is MNHEY and CDR2 SMNVEV (reference sequence). The CDR3 DNA follows: TGTGCCAGCAGTAGCGGACAGGGGATAGAGACCCAGTACTTC. Its translation: CASSSGQGIETQYF.

As DNA, the CDR3 is TGTGCCAGCAGCTCAGGACTAGCGGGAGTTAACAATGAGCAGTTCTTC. Translated, it gives CASSSGLAGVNNEQFF. V gene TRBV7-7 combines with J gene TRBJ2-1; 13 bases line up with TRBD2. Germline-derived CDR1 and CDR2 are SSHAT and FNYEAQ (reference sequence). This CDR3 is 16 amino acids long. The trim removed 4 bases at V and 5 bases at J, leaving 5 bases unmatched.

V is TRBV6-1 and J is TRBJ1-6; D is perhaps TRBD1 (5 bases). The germline CDR1 and CDR2 sequences are MNHNS and SASEGT. CDR3 length equals 14 residues. Trimming stripped 7 bases from V and 3 bases from J, with 10 bases between. CDR3 loop: CASNRQNYNSPLHF. The CDR3, as DNA: TGTGCCAGCAATAGACAGAACTATAATTCACCCCTCCACTTT.

This clone showed up just a few times. The gene calls are TRBV18 and TRBJ2-1; no firm D call. V was clipped by 5 bases and J by 5 bases, with 16 bases between them. The CDR3 length is 15 residues. In germline, CDR1 is KGHSH, CDR2 LQKENI. CDR3 sequence: CASSSTRQENNEQFF. The DNA for the CDR3 is TGTGCCAGCTCATCAACCCGTCAGGAAAACAATGAGCAGTTCTTC.

This clone was counted once. The genes are TRBV27 and TRBJ1-4; no reliable D call. V was cut by 2 bases and J by 0 bases, with 13 bases left in between. Per the germline V gene, CDR1 is MNHEY and CDR2 is SMNVEV (reference sequence). This CDR3 region has 17 residues. The CDR3 sequence: CASSLRRQPATNEKLFF. In nucleotides, the CDR3 is TGTGCCAGCAGTTTAAGGAGGCAGCCTGCAACTAATGAAAAACTGTTTTTT.

This chain connects TRBV6-1 to TRBJ2-3, with a tentative D call TRBD2 (7 bases). V was shortened by 7 bases and J by 2 bases, with 13 bases between the two germline ends. The CDR3 has 14 residues. Germline V gives CDR1 MNHNS, CDR2 SASEGT. The CDR3 reads CASKGGVHTDTQYF. The DNA for the CDR3 is TGTGCCAGCAAGGGGGGGGTGCACACAGATACGCAGTATTTT.

The J gene is TRBJ1-1, the V gene TRBV5-1; 9 bases are a match to TRBD1. Germline V CDR1 and CDR2: SGHRS, YFSETQ. The CDR3 has 17 residues. With 4 bases clipped from V and 3 bases from J, the junction kept 13 bases outside the gene matches. The DNA of the CDR3 is TGCGCCAGCAGCCTACCCCGGGACAGGGCAGTGGACACTGAAGCTTTCTTT. Translated: CASSLPRDRAVDTEAFF. Variable domain in full (rest from reference TRBV5-1 and TRBJ1-1): KAGVTQTPRYLIKTRGQQVTLSCSPISGHRSVSWYQQTPGQGLQFLFEYFSETQRNKGNFPGRFSGRQFSNSRSEMNVSTLELGDSALYLCASSLPRDRAVDTEAFFGQGTRLTVV.

The chain combines TRBV5-6 with TRBJ1-2; no clear D gene. CDR3 size: 13 residues. CDR1 and CDR2 (germline): SGHDT, YYEEEE. V was shortened by 0 bases and J by 2 bases, with 5 bases between the two germline ends. The CDR3 sequence is CASSLGQNYGYTF. CDR3 nucleotide sequence: TGTGCCAGCAGCTTGGGGCAGAACTATGGCTACACCTTC. The variable domain in full, with the rest retrieved from reference TRBV5-6 and TRBJ1-2, is DAGVTQSPTHLIKTRGQQVTLRCSPKSGHDTVSWYQQALGQGPQFIFQYYEEEERQRGNFPDRFSGHQFPNYSSELNVNALLLGDSALYLCASSLGQNYGYTFGSGTRLTVV.

The CDR3 reads CASSPPGLKNYGYTF. The CDR3 DNA follows: TGTGCCAGCTCACCACCGGGACTGAAAAACTATGGCTACACCTTC. This rearrangement joins TRBV18 to TRBJ1-2; the D gene is possibly TRBD1 (5 bases). The length of the CDR3 is 15 residues. Looked up from germline, CDR1 is KGHSH and CDR2 is LQKENI. Between the trimmed V and J ends, which lost 0 bases and 2 bases, there was a span of 10 bases.

The rearrangement links TRBV9 to TRBJ1-2, with D possibly matching TRBD1 (6 bases). V lost 0 bases and J lost 0, with 9 bases in between. The CDR3 sequence is 15 residues long. Germline CDR1 SGDLS, CDR2 YYNGEE. CDR3 DNA sequence: TGTGCCAGCAGCGTAGGTCAGGGGACTAACTATGGCTACACCTTC. It yields the protein CASSVGQGTNYGYTF.

The chain employs TRBV10-3 and TRBJ1-1; 10 bases line up with TRBD1. V shed 4 bases, J shed 10 bases, and the junction held 6 bases outside the gene matches. CDR1 and CDR2 from the germline V gene are ENHRY and SYGVKD. This CDR3 has 13 residues. Written as DNA, the CDR3 is TGTGCCATCAGTGGGGGACAGGGGCTAGGAGCTTTCTTT. The encoded protein is CAISGGQGLGAFF.

This clone was detected only once. The chain is built from TRBV7-2 and TRBJ2-7; D gene uncertain. Germline values: CDR1 SGHTA, CDR2 FQGNSA. Trimming took 5 bases from V and 1 from J, leaving 12 bases between them. There are 14 residues in the CDR3. The CDR3: CASSPERASYEQYF. CDR3 nucleotide sequence: TGTGCCAGCAGCCCCGAAAGGGCGTCCTACGAGCAGTACTTC.

Only a few counts were recorded for this clone. The chain combines TRBV7-8 with TRBJ1-2; no clear D gene. This CDR3 has 15 amino acids. V shed 0 bases and J shed 4 bases, with 12 bases lying between them. CDR1 SGHVS and CDR2 FQNEAQ come from the germline V gene. The DNA for the CDR3 is TGTGCCAGCAGCTTAGCGTTGGGCGTGGGCTATGGCTACACCTTC. This gives the protein CASSLALGVGYGYTF.

This clone was counted a single time. The chain has TRBV4-1 and TRBJ2-5; 10 bases map to TRBD2. V lost 0 bases, J lost 3 bases, and 7 bases stayed unmatched. Germline-derived CDR1 and CDR2 are MGHRA and YSYEKL. The CDR3 consists of 17 residues. CDR3 amino acids: CASSQDDRTSGKETQYF. CDR3 bases: TGCGCCAGCAGCCAAGATGACCGGACTAGCGGTAAAGAGACCCAGTACTTC.

This clone was observed a few times. CDR3 nucleotide sequence: TGTGCCAGCAGCTCCGCGGGACAGGGACAAGAGACCCAGTACTTC. It codes for CASSSAGQGQETQYF. The genes are TRBV9 and TRBJ2-5, with TRBD1 matching over 9 bases. Trimming removed 4 bases from V and 2 bases from J; junction bases left unmatched: 6. Germline CDR1 and CDR2: SGDLS and YYNGEE. The CDR3 has 15 residues.

The J gene is TRBJ2-3, the V gene TRBV5-6; D is tentatively TRBD1 or TRBD2 (5 bases each). This CDR3 is built from 15 residues. V lost 2 bases and J lost 5, with 15 bases in between. Germline V gene data show CDR1 as SGHDT and CDR2 as YYEEEE. The CDR3 DNA is TGTGCCAGCAGCTTTTGGGGGATATTAGGAGATACGCAGTATTTT. Its protein product is CASSFWGILGDTQYF.

V gene TRBV10-1 combines with J gene TRBJ1-2; no clear D gene. The V end lost 0 bases, the J end lost 2 bases, and 7 bases lay between the germline ends. The CDR3 runs 14 residues. In germline, CDR1 is WNHNN, CDR2 SYGVQD (reference sequence). Written as DNA, the CDR3 is TGCGCCAGCAGTGAGTCGGCACCCAACTATGGCTACACCTTC. Translation: CASSESAPNYGYTF.

The chain combines TRBV28 with TRBJ2-5, with D perhaps matching TRBD1 (5 bases). CDR1 MDHEN and CDR2 SYDVKM come from the germline V gene. The length of the CDR3 is 13 residues. V lost 2 bases and J 5 bases, leaving 9 bases between the germline ends. In DNA form, the CDR3 reads TGTGCCAGCAGTTTAGACAGCCAGGAGACCCAGTACTTC. Its translation is CASSLDSQETQYF.

This chain links TRBV6-1 with TRBJ2-1, with 12 bases matching TRBD2. CDR1 and CDR2 from the germline V gene are MNHNS and SASEGT. Germline trimming cut 3 bases from V and 6 bases from J; bases unmatched to any gene: 3. The CDR3 runs 15 residues. For the CDR3, the DNA is TGTGCCAGCAGTGAGCTAGCGGGAGGGCCCAATGAGCAGTTCTTC. As protein: CASSELAGGPNEQFF.

The V call is TRBV9, the J call TRBJ2-1; the D gene is possibly TRBD2 (6 bases). This CDR3 has 17 amino acids. Trimming shortened V by 0 bases and J by 8 bases, and 21 bases separated the two germline ends. Looked up from germline, CDR1 is SGDLS and CDR2 is YYNGEE. The CDR3 DNA reads as TGTGCCAGCAGCGTAGGGGGAGGTGGGAGACGTAGATATGAGCAGTTCTTC. This gives the protein CASSVGGGGRRRYEQFF.

This clone showed up just a few times. The chain links TRBV10-3 to TRBJ1-3, with unresolved D. Germline CDR1 and CDR2: ENHRY and SYGVKD. V lost 6 bases to trimming and J lost 4 bases, with 10 bases between them. The length of the CDR3 is 13 residues. This CDR3 reads CAISDLQGNTIYF. In DNA, the CDR3 is TGTGCCATCAGCGACCTTCAAGGAAACACCATATATTTT.

The J gene is TRBJ2-3, the V gene TRBV7-9; weak D call: TRBD2 (5 bases). There are 16 residues in the CDR3. Germline V gene sequence: CDR1 SEHNR, CDR2 FQNEAQ (reference sequence). V gave up 0 bases and J gave up 0 bases, with 10 bases separating them. CDR3 bases: TGTGCCAGCAGCTTAGCGGCCAGCGGAAGCACAGATACGCAGTATTTT. It translates to CASSLAASGSTDTQYF. Supplemented by reference TRBV7-9 and TRBJ2-3, the full variable domain reads DTGVSQNPRHKITKRGQNVTFRCDPISEHNRLYWYRQTLGQGPEFLTYFQNEAQLEKSRLLSDRFSAERPKGSFSTLEIQRTEQGDSAMYLCASSLAASGSTDTQYFGPGTRLTVL.

The chain is built from TRBV7-9 and TRBJ2-3, with TRBD2 identical over 14 bases. Germline CDR1 and CDR2: SEHNR and FQNEAQ (reference sequence). Trimming at V came to 3 bases and at J to 1 base, leaving 6 bases not matched to a gene. The CDR3 length is 18 residues. As DNA, the CDR3 is TGTGCCAGCAGCTTCCGGACTAGCGGGGGGCCTCGCACAGATACGCAGTATTTT. It translates to CASSFRTSGGPRTDTQYF.

The table lists this clone with a count of one. J is TRBJ1-1 and V is TRBV7-2, with D possibly TRBD1 on 5 matching bases. From germline, CDR1 is SGHTA and CDR2 FQGNSA. V dropped 10 bases and J dropped 0 bases, with 15 bases sitting between them. This CDR3 is 14 amino acids long. The DNA for the CDR3 is TGTGCCACCAAGCGTGGGGCGGTGAACACTGAAGCTTTCTTT. Translation: CATKRGAVNTEAFF.

The J gene is TRBJ2-3, the V gene TRBV2; TRBD2 aligns across 7 bases. Looked up from germline, CDR1 is SNHLY and CDR2 is FYNNEI. This CDR3 spans 13 amino acids. V lost 4 bases, J lost 5 bases, and 3 bases stayed unmatched. The CDR3 spells CASSGTSEDTQYF. The CDR3 nucleotides are TGTGCCAGCAGTGGTACTAGCGAAGATACGCAGTATTTT.

This rearrangement joins TRBV5-1 to TRBJ2-2; 8 bases match TRBD1. The length of the CDR3 is 16 residues. Losses at the gene ends were 5 bases for V and 5 bases for J; bases not matched to a gene: 11. Germline V CDR1 and CDR2: SGHRS, YFSETQ. The CDR3 loop is CASRPGQGGVTGELFF. The CDR3 region has the DNA TGCGCCAGCAGGCCTGGACAGGGTGGAGTTACCGGGGAGCTGTTTTTT.